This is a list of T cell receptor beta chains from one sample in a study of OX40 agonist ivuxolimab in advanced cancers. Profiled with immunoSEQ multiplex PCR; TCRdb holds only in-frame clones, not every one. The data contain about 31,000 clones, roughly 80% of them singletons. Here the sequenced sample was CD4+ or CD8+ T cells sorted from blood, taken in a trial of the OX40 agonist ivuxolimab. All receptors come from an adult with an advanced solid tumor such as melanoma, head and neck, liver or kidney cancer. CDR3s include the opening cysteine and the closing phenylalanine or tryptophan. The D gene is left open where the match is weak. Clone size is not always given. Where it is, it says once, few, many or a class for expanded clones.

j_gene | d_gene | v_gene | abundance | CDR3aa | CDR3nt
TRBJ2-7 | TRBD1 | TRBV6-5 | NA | CASSQGTGRIYEQYF | TGTGCCAGCAGTCAGGGGACAGGGCGGATCTACGAGCAGTACTTC
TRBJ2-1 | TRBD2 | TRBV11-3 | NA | CASSLSGGASYNEQFF | TGTGCCAGCAGCTTAAGCGGGGGCGCATCCTACAATGAGCAGTTCTTC
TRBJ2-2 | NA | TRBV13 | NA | CASSLAGTGELFF | TGTGCCAGCAGCTTAGCGGGTACCGGGGAGCTGTTTTTT
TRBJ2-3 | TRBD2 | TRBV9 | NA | CASSRAGASTDTQYF | TGTGCCAGCAGTAGAGCGGGGGCAAGCACAGATACGCAGTATTTT
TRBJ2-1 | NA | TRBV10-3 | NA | CAIGQRGDEQFF | TGTGCCATCGGACAACGAGGGGATGAGCAGTTCTTC
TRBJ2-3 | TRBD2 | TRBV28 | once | CASRPSGGATDTQYF | TGTGCCAGCAGACCTAGCGGGGGGGCAACAGATACGCAGTATTTT
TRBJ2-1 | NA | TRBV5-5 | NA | CASSLSGSEYNEQFF | TGTGCCAGCAGCTTGTCGGGTAGCGAGTACAATGAGCAGTTCTTC
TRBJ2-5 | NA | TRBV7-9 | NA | CASHYASIETQYF | TGTGCCAGCCACTATGCGTCGATAGAGACCCAGTACTTC
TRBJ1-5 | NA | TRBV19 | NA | CASSIEGHSNQPQHF | TGTGCCAGTAGTATTGAGGGACATAGCAATCAGCCCCAGCATTTT
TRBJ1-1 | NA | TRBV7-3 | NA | CASSQTGGTEAFF | TGTGCCAGCAGCCAGACGGGGGGAACTGAAGCTTTCTTT
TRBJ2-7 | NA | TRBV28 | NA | CASSLQAYEQYF | TGTGCCAGCAGTTTACAGGCCTACGAGCAGTACTTC
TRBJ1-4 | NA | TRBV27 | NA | CASDFIGNEKLFF | TGTGCCAGCGACTTTATAGGGAATGAAAAACTGTTTTTT
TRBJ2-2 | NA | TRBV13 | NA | CASRQGPTPGELFF | TGTGCCAGCAGGCAAGGTCCGACCCCCGGGGAGCTGTTTTTT
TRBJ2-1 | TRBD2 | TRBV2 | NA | CASRTRLAGNEQFF | TGTGCCAGCAGAACCCGACTAGCTGGCAATGAGCAGTTCTTC
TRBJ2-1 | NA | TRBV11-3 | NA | CASSPGPLNEQFF | TGTGCCAGCAGCCCGGGACCTCTGAATGAGCAGTTCTTC
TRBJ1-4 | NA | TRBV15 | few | CATSRDRNHNEKLFF | TGTGCCACCAGCAGAGATCGAAACCATAATGAAAAACTGTTTTTT
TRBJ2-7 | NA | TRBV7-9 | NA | CASSLAGNYEQYF | TGTGCCAGCAGCTTAGCGGGGAATTACGAGCAGTACTTC
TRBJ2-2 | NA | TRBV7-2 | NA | CASSHDRTNTGELFF | TGTGCCAGCAGCCACGACAGGACGAACACCGGGGAGCTGTTTTTT
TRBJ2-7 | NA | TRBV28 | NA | CASSLNSAYEQYF | TGTGCCAGCAGTTTAAATAGCGCCTACGAGCAGTACTTC
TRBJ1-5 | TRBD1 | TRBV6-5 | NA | CASSSTGGNQPQHF | TGTGCCAGCAGCTCGACAGGGGGAAATCAGCCCCAGCATTTT
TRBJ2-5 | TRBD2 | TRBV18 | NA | CASSPSGRLQETQYF | TGTGCCAGCTCACCTAGCGGGAGGCTCCAAGAGACCCAGTACTTC
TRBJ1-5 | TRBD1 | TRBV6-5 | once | CASQLTGSNQPQHF | TGTGCCAGCCAATTGACAGGGAGCAATCAGCCCCAGCATTTT